Listed here are 3 T cell receptor beta chains from one sample, sequenced in a study of metastatic and nonmetastatic thyroid tumors. Using MiXCR, TCRdb reanalyzed the PCR reads. The table lists about 16,000 clones, 25% to 30% of them singletons. Not a single patient had been given any form of treatment at any point before undergoing thyroid surgery. The specimen sequenced was tumor tissue. These receptors came from a male donor with papillary thyroid cancer or a benign thyroid nodule (not recorded which). Some clones in this sample may be carry-over from other donors' samples.

This clone was observed at least ten times. The rearrangement uses TRBV5-1 and TRBJ2-1; a weak D match, TRBD2 (6 bases). The CDR3 covers 16 residues. Trimming removed 3 bases from V and 1 base from J, with 14 bases in between. Germline-derived CDR1 and CDR2 are SGHRS and YFSETQ. CDR3 nucleotide sequence: TGCGCCAGCAGCTCCCGTTTGGGGGGATCCTACAATGAGCAGTTCTTC. Residues: CASSSRLGGSYNEQFF.

The V gene is TRBV18, the J gene TRBJ1-2; 10 bases are shared with TRBD1. The J segment lost 3 bases and the V segment lost 3 bases, leaving 4 bases of the junction unmatched. The CDR3 totals 15 residues. Germline V gene sequence: CDR1 KGHSH, CDR2 LQKENI. In DNA, the CDR3 is TGTGCCAGCTCACCGACAGGGGGCAAGCACTATGGCTACACCTTC. Protein: CASSPTGGKHYGYTF.

V usage is TRBV7-9 and J usage is TRBJ2-7; 13 bases are a match to TRBD2. CDR1 SEHNR and CDR2 FQNEAQ come from the germline V gene (reference sequence). V shed 8 bases and J 6 bases; nucleotides not matched to a gene: 7. The CDR3 is 14 residues long. The CDR3 bases are TGTGCCAGCGACAGACTAGCGGGGGGAGGCGAGCAGTACTTC. Translating gives CASDRLAGGGEQYF.